The 9 T cell receptor beta chains below were found in one sample sequenced in a study of siplizumab effects on memory and regulatory T cells. Generated by immunoSEQ multiplex PCR, the TCRdb table keeps only in-frame clones and is missing some. The data contain tens of thousands of clones, 80% to 95% of them singletons. The sample comprised CD8+ T cells sorted from blood. The receptors stem from a human donor in good health.

This clone has just one count. This sequence joins TRBV5-1 and TRBJ2-2; D might be TRBD1 or TRBD2, each matching 5 bases. This CDR3 spans 16 amino acids. Germline-derived CDR1 and CDR2 are SGHRS and YFSETQ. Trimming stripped 2 bases from V and 3 bases from J, with 14 bases between. The CDR3 nucleotides read TGCGCCAGCAGCTTAGAACCCGGGGCCTACACCGGGGAGCTGTTTTTT. It yields the protein CASSLEPGAYTGELFF.

The chain recombines TRBV27 with TRBJ2-7; D perhaps matches TRBD2 (5 bases). With 3 bases removed from V and 5 bases from J, the gap between germline ends came to 14 bases. This CDR3 spans 14 amino acids. Germline-derived CDR1 and CDR2 are MNHEY and SMNVEV (reference sequence). For the CDR3, the DNA is TGTGCCAGCAGTTTTTTCGAGGGATTTGACGAGCAGTACTTC. This translates into CASSFFEGFDEQYF.

Concerning this clone itself: Other nucleotide sequences from this sample produce the same CDR3. The chain joins TRBV7-9 to TRBJ2-7; D remains ambiguous. V was pared by 5 bases and J by 0 bases, with 5 bases between. There are 12 residues in the CDR3. Germline-derived CDR1 and CDR2 are SEHNR and FQNEAQ (reference sequence). The CDR3 bases are TGTGCCAGCAGCCCGAGCTCCTACGAGCAGTACTTC. The encoded protein is CASSPSSYEQYF. Full variable domain (rest looked up from reference TRBV7-9 and TRBJ2-7): DTGVSQNPRHKITKRGQNVTFRCDPISEHNRLYWYRQTLGQGPEFLTYFQNEAQLEKSRLLSDRFSAERPKGSFSTLEIQRTEQGDSAMYLCASSPSSYEQYFGPGTRLTVT.

This rearrangement joins TRBV7-9 to TRBJ1-1; TRBD1 matches 7 bases. V was pared by 7 bases and J by 0 bases, with 8 bases of the junction left unmatched. The CDR3 consists of 15 residues. The V gene's germline CDR1 is SEHNR and CDR2 FQNEAQ (reference sequence). CDR3 nucleotides: TGTGCCAGCACTATTACAGGGGATATGAACACTGAAGCTTTCTTT. Its protein product is CASTITGDMNTEAFF.

V is TRBV19 and J is TRBJ2-2, with D possibly called TRBD1 or TRBD2 (5 bases each). Trimming removed 7 bases at V and 3 bases at J, with 21 bases between. CDR3 length: 17 amino acids. The germline CDR1 and CDR2 sequences are LNHDA and SQIVND (reference sequence). The CDR3 region is CASKYRGAGLDTGELFF. The CDR3 DNA follows: TGTGCCAGTAAGTACAGAGGGGCAGGGTTAGACACCGGGGAGCTGTTTTTT.

This chain joins TRBV7-9 and TRBJ2-5, with 9 bases identical to TRBD2. In germline, CDR1 is SEHNR, CDR2 FQNEAQ (reference sequence). V dropped 1 base and J dropped 5; count of bases not matched to a gene: 14. This CDR3 region has 18 residues. CDR3 region: CASSLVLQRGETAETQYF. CDR3 DNA sequence: TGTGCCAGCAGCTTAGTCCTCCAGCGGGGGGAAACCGCGGAGACCCAGTACTTC. Full variable domain (remainder filled in from reference TRBV7-9 and TRBJ2-5): DTGVSQNPRHKITKRGQNVTFRCDPISEHNRLYWYRQTLGQGPEFLTYFQNEAQLEKSRLLSDRFSAERPKGSFSTLEIQRTEQGDSAMYLCASSLVLQRGETAETQYFGPGTRLLVL.

The J gene is TRBJ1-4, the V gene TRBV10-3, with D possibly TRBD1 on 5 matching bases. The V end lost 3 bases, the J end lost 0 bases, and 8 bases lay between the germline ends. The CDR3 totals 15 residues. Per the germline V gene, CDR1 is ENHRY and CDR2 is SYGVKD. CDR3 nucleotide sequence: TGTGCCATCAGTGACGTAGGGGCAACTAATGAAAAACTGTTTTTT. Protein: CAISDVGATNEKLFF.

Notes on this clone: This CDR3 is also generated by other DNA sequences in the sample. The V call is TRBV5-6, the J call TRBJ2-7, with D maybe TRBD1 (6 bases). Trimming took off 2 bases at V and 3 bases at J, with 6 bases between the two ends. The CDR3 covers 12 residues. Per germline, CDR1 SGHDT and CDR2 YYEEEE. The CDR3 loop reads CASSLGGYEQYF. CDR3 nucleotide sequence: TGTGCCAGCAGCTTAGGGGGCTACGAGCAGTACTTC.

The CDR3 region has the DNA TGTGCCAGCAGTTTTTCTAGGGGCTACGAGCAGTACTTC. It is translated as CASSFSRGYEQYF. The chain employs TRBV27 and TRBJ2-7, with D perhaps TRBD1 (5 bases). Germline CDR1 is MNHEY and CDR2 is SMNVEV (reference sequence). The CDR3 is 13 residues long. The germline V and J ends were trimmed by 3 bases and 3 bases, with 9 bases remaining between them.